Listed here are 14 T cell receptor beta chains from one sample, sequenced in a study of CD8+ T cells in alopecia areata. Sequencing relied on a cDNA template that was reverse transcribed from extracted RNA. Only in-frame clones appear in the TCRdb table, and some are missing; sequencing was by immunoSEQ multiplex PCR. The sample carries 200,000 or so clones, 58% recorded once. Treatment reported: oral pan-JAK inhibitor, 5-10 mg twice daily. The source material was CD4+ T cells sorted from blood, sampled at week 24, from a patient treated with tofacitinib. The source of these receptors is a human donor with alopecia areata.

The chain recombines TRBV20-1 with TRBJ2-7; 7 positions match TRBD1. The germline V gene encodes CDR1 DFQATT and CDR2 SNEGSKA (reference sequence). V shed 6 bases and J 4 bases; nucleotides not matched to a gene: 3. This CDR3 has 11 amino acids. The DNA of the CDR3 is TGCAGTGCCTCGGACAGGTACGAGCAGTACTTC. Translating it yields CSASDRYEQYF.

The V call is TRBV6-6, the J call TRBJ2-2; D might be TRBD2 (6 bases). Germline CDR1 and CDR2: MNHNY and SVGAGI (reference sequence). CDR3 length: 14 residues. The V and J ends lost 4 bases and 4 bases respectively, with 10 bases between them. The CDR3 DNA is TGTGCCAGCAGTTTCTCGGGGGTCACCGGGGAGCTGTTTTTT. Protein sequence: CASSFSGVTGELFF.

The V and J genes are TRBV6-5 and TRBJ1-2; 8 nucleotides line up with TRBD1. CDR3 length: 13 residues. Germline lookup yields CDR1 MNHEY and CDR2 SVGAGI. The V gene end was trimmed by 4 bases and the J gene end by 6 bases; junction bases not matched to a gene: 4. The CDR3 sequence: CASSSRTGHGYTF. The CDR3 coding sequence is TGTGCCAGCAGTTCCCGGACAGGGCATGGCTACACCTTC.

This clone has just a few counts. The genes are TRBV30 and TRBJ1-1; D is perhaps TRBD1 (5 bases). Germline values: CDR1 GTSNPN, CDR2 SVGIG (reference sequence). V shed 3 bases and J shed 1 base, with 12 bases lying between them. CDR3 length: 14 amino acids. CDR3: CAWRFGTANTEAFF. The CDR3 DNA follows: TGTGCCTGGAGATTCGGGACGGCGAACACTGAAGCTTTCTTT.

The CDR3 DNA is TGCGCCAGCAGCCAAGATGGAGCAGGGGGTCAGCCCCAGCATTTT. This gives the protein CASSQDGAGGQPQHF. This chain joins TRBV4-3 and TRBJ1-5; 7 bases map to TRBD1. Germline values: CDR1 LGHNA, CDR2 YSLEER. V shed 0 bases, J shed 6 bases, and the junction held 5 bases outside the gene matches. The CDR3 runs to 15 residues.

The chain joins TRBV7-3 to TRBJ1-4; a possible D gene is TRBD1 (6 bases). With 2 bases removed from V and 8 bases from J, the gap between germline ends came to 30 bases. Per germline, CDR1 SGHTA and CDR2 FQGTGA. The CDR3 is 20 residues long. DNA of the CDR3: TGTGCCAGCAGCTTAGCCCCCCCGGGGGCAGGAGCGAGAGGGGGAGAAAAACTGTTTTTT. It codes for CASSLAPPGAGARGGEKLFF.

This clone has only one observation. The junction does not match germline at one end; this may be a read error. This chain links TRBV29-1 with TRBJ2-3; 7 bases are shared with TRBD1. In germline, CDR1 is SQVTM, CDR2 ANQGSEA. This CDR3 contains 15 residues. The CDR3 nucleotides read TGCAGCATTGATATCCGGGACAGATCCACAGATACGCAGTATTTT. Protein: CSIDIRDRSTDTQYF.

This sequence joins TRBV14 and TRBJ2-7, with 8 bases that match TRBD2. V lost 6 bases and J lost 3; bases outside the gene matches: 10. The CDR3 length is 15 residues. Germline V gene data show CDR1 as SGHDN and CDR2 as FVKESK. As DNA, the CDR3 is TGTGCCAGCAGTCCCTTCGGGCGGGGGGACTACGAGCAGTACTTC. Translating it yields CASSPFGRGDYEQYF. Looking up the rest from reference TRBV14 and TRBJ2-7 gives the full variable domain: EAGVTQFPSHSVIEKGQTVTLRCDPISGHDNLYWYRRVMGKEIKFLLHFVKESKQDESGMPNNRFLAERTGGTYSTLKVQPAELEDSGVYFCASSPFGRGDYEQYFGPGTRLTVT.

This clone showed up just a few times. The CDR3 sequence is CASSQGSGEYF. CDR3 DNA: TGCGCCAGCAGTCAAGGGTCAGGGGAGTACTTC. This chain links TRBV23-1 with TRBJ2-5; maybe TRBD1 (6 bases). TRBV23-1 belongs to the ORF category, with a function that is uncertain. The CDR3 extends over 11 amino acids. Trimming took 2 bases from V and 12 from J, leaving 10 bases between them.

This clone was picked up a small number of times. The chain combines TRBV4-1 with TRBJ2-7; D is possibly TRBD1 (5 bases). There are 16 residues in the CDR3. Germline CDR1 is MGHRA and CDR2 is YSYEKL. V lost 0 bases to trimming and J lost 2 bases, with 14 bases between them. CDR3 protein: CASSQDVGRAPYEQYF. In nucleotides, the CDR3 is TGCGCCAGCAGCCAAGATGTTGGCAGGGCGCCCTACGAGCAGTACTTC.

This clone was found a few times. The chain uses TRBV7-2 and TRBJ2-1, with 10 positions matching TRBD2. CDR3 length: 17 residues. Trimming cost V 2 bases and J 1 base; bases outside gene matches: 5. CDR1 and CDR2 (germline): SGHTA, FQGNSA. This CDR3 is CASSLNPSGSSYNEQFF. The CDR3 bases are TGTGCCAGCAGCTTAAATCCTAGCGGGAGTTCCTACAATGAGCAGTTCTTC.

The chain employs TRBV6-5 and TRBJ2-5; 9 bases align to TRBD1. Germline CDR1 MNHEY, CDR2 SVGAGI. This CDR3 has 12 residues. The ends lost 5 bases at V and 7 bases at J; junction bases unmatched: 2. The CDR3 region is CASSADRGTQYF. The CDR3 DNA is TGTGCCAGCAGTGCGGACAGGGGGACCCAGTACTTC.

The chain joins TRBV2 to TRBJ1-6; D possibly corresponds to TRBD1 (6 bases). V shed 5 bases and J shed 7 bases, with 12 bases lying between them. There are 14 residues in the CDR3. Germline V gene lookup returns CDR1 SNHLY and CDR2 FYNNEI. Here the CDR3 DNA reads TGTGCCAGCAGTCGTTCAGGGGAAAATTCACCCCTCCACTTT. This encodes CASSRSGENSPLHF.

The chain is built from TRBV27 and TRBJ1-2, with 7 bases that match TRBD1. The germline V gene has CDR1 MNHEY and CDR2 SMNVEV (reference sequence). V was pared by 2 bases and J by 7 bases, with 10 bases of the junction left unmatched. CDR3 length: 15 amino acids. As DNA, the CDR3 is TGTGCCAGCAGTTTAACAAGGGAGGGGGCGCGTGGCTACACCTTC. This translates into CASSLTREGARGYTF.